This TCR beta chain was sequenced in a study of technical replicates of blood from several donors. Sequencing used immunoSEQ multiplex PCR; TCRdb keeps in-frame clones, though not all of them. Here the sample spans tens of thousands of clones, approximately 94% being singletons. This CDR3 has 14 amino acids. Trimming removed 3 bases from V and 4 bases from J; junction bases left unmatched: 6. The germline V gene has CDR1 SGHKS and CDR2 YYEKEE (reference sequence). Sequencing was done on a sample of T cells isolated from PBMCs. This TCR was recovered from a human donor in good health. This sequence joins TRBV5-5 and TRBJ1-2, with 7 bases identical to TRBD1. The CDR3: CASSSRDSTYGYTF. The CDR3 nucleotides read TGTGCCAGCAGCTCCCGGGACAGTACCTATGGCTACACCTTC.